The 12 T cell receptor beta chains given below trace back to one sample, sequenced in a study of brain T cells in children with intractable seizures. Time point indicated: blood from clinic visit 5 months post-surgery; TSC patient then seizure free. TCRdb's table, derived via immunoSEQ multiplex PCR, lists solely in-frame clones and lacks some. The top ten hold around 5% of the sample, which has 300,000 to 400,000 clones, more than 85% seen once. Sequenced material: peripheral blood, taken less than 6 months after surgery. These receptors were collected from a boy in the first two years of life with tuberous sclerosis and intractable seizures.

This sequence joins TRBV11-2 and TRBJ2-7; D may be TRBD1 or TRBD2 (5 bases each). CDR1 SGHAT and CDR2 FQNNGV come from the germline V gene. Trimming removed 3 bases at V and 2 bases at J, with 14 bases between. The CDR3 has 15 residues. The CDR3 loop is CASSFGTGSTYEQYF. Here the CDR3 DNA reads TGTGCCAGCAGCTTTGGGACCGGCAGTACCTACGAGCAGTACTTC.

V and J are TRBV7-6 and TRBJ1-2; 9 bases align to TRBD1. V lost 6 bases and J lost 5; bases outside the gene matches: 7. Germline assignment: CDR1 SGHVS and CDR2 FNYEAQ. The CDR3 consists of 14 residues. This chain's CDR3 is CASRSGTGPYGYTF. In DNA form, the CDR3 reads TGTGCCAGCAGGTCCGGGACAGGGCCTTATGGCTACACCTTC.

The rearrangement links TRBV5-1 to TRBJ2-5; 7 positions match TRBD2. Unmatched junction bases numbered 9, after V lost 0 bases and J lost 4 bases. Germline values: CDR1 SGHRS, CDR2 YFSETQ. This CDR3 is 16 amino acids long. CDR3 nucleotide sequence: TGCGCCAGCAGCTTGGCCCGACCCCCGGGGGGAGAGACCCAGTACTTC. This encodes CASSLARPPGGETQYF.

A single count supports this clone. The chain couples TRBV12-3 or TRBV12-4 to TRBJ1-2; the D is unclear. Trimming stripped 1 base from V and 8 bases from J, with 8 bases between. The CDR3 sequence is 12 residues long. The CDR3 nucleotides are TGTGCCAGCAGTTTAGGGTTCGCAGGCTACACCTTC. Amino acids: CASSLGFAGYTF.

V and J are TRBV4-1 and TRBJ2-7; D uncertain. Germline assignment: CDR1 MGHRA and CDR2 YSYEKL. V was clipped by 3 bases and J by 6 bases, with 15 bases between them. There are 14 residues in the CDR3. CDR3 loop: CASSQTPISGEQYF. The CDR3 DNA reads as TGCGCCAGCAGCCAGACGCCGATTAGTGGCGAGCAGTACTTC.

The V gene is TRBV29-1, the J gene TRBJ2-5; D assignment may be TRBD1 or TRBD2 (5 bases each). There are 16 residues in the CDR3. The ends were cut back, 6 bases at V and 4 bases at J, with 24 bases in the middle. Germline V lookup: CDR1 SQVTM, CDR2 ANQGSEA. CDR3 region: CSVPPPGTGLRETQYF. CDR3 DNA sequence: TGCAGCGTCCCCCCCCCAGGGACCGGGTTGCGAGAGACCCAGTACTTC. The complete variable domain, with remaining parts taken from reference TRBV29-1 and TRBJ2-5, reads SAVISQKPSRDICQRGTSLTIQCQVDSQVTMMFWYRQQPGQSLTLIATANQGSEATYESGFVIDKFPISRPNLTFSTLTVSNMSPEDSSIYLCSVPPPGTGLRETQYFGPGTRLLVL.

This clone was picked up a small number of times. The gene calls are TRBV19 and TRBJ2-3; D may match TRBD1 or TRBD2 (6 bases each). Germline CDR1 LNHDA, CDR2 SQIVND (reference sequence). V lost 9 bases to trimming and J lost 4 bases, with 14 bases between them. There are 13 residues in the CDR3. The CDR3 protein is CASSGGRPDTQYF. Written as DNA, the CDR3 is TGTGCCAGCAGTGGGGGGCGCCCAGATACGCAGTATTTT.

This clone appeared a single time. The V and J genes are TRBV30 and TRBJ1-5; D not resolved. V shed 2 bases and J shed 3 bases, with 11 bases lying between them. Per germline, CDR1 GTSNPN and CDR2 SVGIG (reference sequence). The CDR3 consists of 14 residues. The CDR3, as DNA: TGTGCCTGGAGTCTAGGCCAGACCAATCAGCCCCAGCATTTT. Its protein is CAWSLGQTNQPQHF.

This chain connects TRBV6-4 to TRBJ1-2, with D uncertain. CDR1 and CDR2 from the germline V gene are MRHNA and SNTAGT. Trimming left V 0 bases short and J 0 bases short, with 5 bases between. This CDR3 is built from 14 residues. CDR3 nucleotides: TGTGCCAGCAGTGACTCCCCACCTAACTATGGCTACACCTTC. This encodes CASSDSPPNYGYTF.

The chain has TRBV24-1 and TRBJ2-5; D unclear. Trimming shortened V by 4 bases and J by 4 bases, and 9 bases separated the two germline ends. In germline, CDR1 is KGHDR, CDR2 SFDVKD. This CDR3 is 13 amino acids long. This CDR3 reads CATSESLRETQYF. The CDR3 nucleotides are TGTGCCACCAGTGAGTCTTTGAGAGAGACCCAGTACTTC.

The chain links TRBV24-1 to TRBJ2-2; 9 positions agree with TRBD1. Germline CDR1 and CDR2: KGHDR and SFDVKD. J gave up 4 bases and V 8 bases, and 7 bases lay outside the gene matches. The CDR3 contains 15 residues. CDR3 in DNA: TGTGCCACCATGCCGGGACAGGGTTTCACCGGGGAGCTGTTTTTT. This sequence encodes CATMPGQGFTGELFF.

CDR3 sequence (DNA): TGTGCCACCAGACCGGGACTCGAATCCTACGAGCAGTACTTC. This encodes CATRPGLESYEQYF. The chain couples TRBV15 to TRBJ2-7; D may be TRBD2 (6 bases). V was pared by 6 bases and J by 1 base, with 13 bases between. The germline V gene encodes CDR1 LNHNV and CDR2 YYDKDF (reference sequence). The CDR3 consists of 14 residues. Full variable domain (remainder filled in from reference TRBV15 and TRBJ2-7): DAMVIQNPRYQVTQFGKPVTLSCSQTLNHNVMYWYQQKSSQAPKLLFHYYDKDFNNEADTPDNFQSRRPNTSFCFLDIRSPGLGDTAMYLCATRPGLESYEQYFGPGTRLTVT.